This T cell receptor beta chain was identified in a study of cytotoxic CD8 clonotypes in ibrutinib-treated CLL. Across the study: Averaging across samples gave approximately 260,000 productive templates and fewer than 100,000 productive rearrangements.

Profiling relied on immunoSEQ multiplex PCR, and the TCRdb table lists in-frame clones only, not all of them. The sample has hundreds of thousands of clones, more than 70% seen once. The germline V gene has CDR1 SGHDN and CDR2 FVKESK. This CDR3 spans 15 amino acids. Trimming cost V 1 base and J 4 bases, with 11 bases left between them. General observations from the study: Against age-matched healthy donors, baseline clonality ran higher and tracked circulating CD8+ T-cell counts. Rare overall, public clonotypes shrank or held steady under therapy.

The TCR beta libraries used 2 to 2.5 micrograms of genomic DNA that came from cryopreserved PBMCs. Remarks on this clone: Antigen specificity is unknown.

The sequence derives from a human donor with chronic lymphocytic leukemia. The rearrangement joins TRBV14 to TRBJ1-5; D possibly corresponds to TRBD1 (5 bases). The material sequenced was PBMCs, taken after 12 months of ibrutinib treatment. Written as DNA, the CDR3 is TGTGCCAGCAGCCAAGCCCAGGGCTCAAATCAGCCCCAGCATTTT. The encoded protein is CASSQAQGSNQPQHF.